The present T cell receptor (beta chain) was sequenced within a study of blood T cell repertoires in COVID-19. Turning to the study itself: From T cells, B-cell-depleted T cells, or PBMCs came the material, which was cDNA or gDNA.

The CDR3 is 12 residues long. With 5 bases clipped from V and 4 bases from J, the junction kept 5 bases outside the gene matches. Germline loops: CDR1 GTSNPN, CDR2 SVGIG (reference sequence). As handled by the study authors: Amplifying reference gene primers gave estimates of nucleated cell counts. Generated by immunoSEQ multiplex PCR, the TCRdb table keeps only in-frame clones and is missing some. Clone size and V and J calls were adopted from that table, with D and trimming inferred from the DNA. This table holds under 450,000 clones, about 88% found once. The receptor was isolated from a woman between 40 and 50 years old with COVID-19, enrolled during active disease. This chain uses TRBV30 with TRBJ2-7, with 7 positions matching TRBD2. Sequenced input: peripheral blood. The CDR3 here is CAWQSGVYEQYF. For the CDR3, the DNA is TGTGCCTGGCAGAGCGGGGTTTACGAGCAGTACTTC.